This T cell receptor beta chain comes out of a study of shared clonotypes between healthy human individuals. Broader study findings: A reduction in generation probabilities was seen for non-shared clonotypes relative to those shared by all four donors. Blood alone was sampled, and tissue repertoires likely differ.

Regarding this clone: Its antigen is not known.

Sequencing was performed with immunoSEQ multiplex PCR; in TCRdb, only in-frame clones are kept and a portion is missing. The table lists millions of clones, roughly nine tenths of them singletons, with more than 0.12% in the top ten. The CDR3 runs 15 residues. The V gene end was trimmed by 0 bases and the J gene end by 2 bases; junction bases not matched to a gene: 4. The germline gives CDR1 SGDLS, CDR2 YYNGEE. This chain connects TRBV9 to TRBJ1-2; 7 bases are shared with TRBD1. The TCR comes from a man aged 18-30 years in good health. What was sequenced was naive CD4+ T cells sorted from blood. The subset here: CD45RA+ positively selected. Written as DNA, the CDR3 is TGTGCCAGCAGCGTAGATGTGACAGGGAACTATGGCTACACCTTC. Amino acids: CASSVDVTGNYGYTF.